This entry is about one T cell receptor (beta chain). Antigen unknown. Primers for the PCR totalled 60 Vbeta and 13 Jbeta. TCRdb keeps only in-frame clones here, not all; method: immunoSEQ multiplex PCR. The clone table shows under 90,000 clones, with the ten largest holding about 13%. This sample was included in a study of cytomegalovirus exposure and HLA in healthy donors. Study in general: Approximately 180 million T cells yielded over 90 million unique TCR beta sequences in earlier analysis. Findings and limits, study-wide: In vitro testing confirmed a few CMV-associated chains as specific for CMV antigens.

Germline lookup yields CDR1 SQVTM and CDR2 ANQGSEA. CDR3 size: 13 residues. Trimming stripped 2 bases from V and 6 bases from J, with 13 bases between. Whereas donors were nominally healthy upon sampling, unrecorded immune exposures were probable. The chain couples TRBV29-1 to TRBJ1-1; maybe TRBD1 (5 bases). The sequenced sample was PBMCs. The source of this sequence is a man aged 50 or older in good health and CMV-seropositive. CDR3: CSVERWGVPEAFF. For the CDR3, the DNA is TGCAGCGTTGAACGGTGGGGGGTCCCTGAAGCTTTCTTT.